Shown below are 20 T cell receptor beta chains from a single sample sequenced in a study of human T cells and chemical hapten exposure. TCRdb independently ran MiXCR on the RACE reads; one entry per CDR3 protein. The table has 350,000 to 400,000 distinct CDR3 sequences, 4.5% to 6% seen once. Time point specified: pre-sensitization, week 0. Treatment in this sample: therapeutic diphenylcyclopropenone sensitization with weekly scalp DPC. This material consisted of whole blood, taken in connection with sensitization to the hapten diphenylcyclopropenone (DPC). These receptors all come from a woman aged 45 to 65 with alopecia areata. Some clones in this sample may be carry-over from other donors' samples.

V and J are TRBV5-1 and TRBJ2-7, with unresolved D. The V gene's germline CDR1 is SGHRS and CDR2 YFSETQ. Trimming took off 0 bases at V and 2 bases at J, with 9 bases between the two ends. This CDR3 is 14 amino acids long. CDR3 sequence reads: CASSLDLSAYEQYF. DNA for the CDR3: TGCGCCAGCAGCTTGGACTTGTCTGCCTACGAGCAGTACTTC.

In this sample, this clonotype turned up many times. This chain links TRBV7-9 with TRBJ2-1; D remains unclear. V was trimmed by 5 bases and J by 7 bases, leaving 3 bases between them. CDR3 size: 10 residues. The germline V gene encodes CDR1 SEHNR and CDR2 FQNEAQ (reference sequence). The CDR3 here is CASSRNEQFF. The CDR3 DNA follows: TGTGCCAGCAGCCGAAATGAGCAGTTCTTC.

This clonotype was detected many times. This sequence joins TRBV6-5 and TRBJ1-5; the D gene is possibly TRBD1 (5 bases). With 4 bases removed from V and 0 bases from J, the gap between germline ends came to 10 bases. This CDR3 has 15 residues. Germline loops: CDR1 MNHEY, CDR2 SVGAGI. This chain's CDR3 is CASSSQGSSNQPQHF. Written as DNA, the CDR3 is TGTGCCAGCAGTTCGCAGGGTAGTAGCAATCAGCCCCAGCATTTT.

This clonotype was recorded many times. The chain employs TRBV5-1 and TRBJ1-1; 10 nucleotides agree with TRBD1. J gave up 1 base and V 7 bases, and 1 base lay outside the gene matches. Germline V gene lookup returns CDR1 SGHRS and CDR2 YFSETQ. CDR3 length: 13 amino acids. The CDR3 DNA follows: TGCGCCAGCCGACAGGGGGCGAACACTGAAGCTTTCTTT. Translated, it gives CASRQGANTEAFF.

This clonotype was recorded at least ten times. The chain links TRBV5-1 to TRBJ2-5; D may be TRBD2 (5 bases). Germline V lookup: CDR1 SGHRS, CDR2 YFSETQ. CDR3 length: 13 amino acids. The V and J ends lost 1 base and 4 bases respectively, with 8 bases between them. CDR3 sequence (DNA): TGCGCCAGCAGCTTGACTAGGAGAGAGACCCAGTACTTC. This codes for CASSLTRRETQYF.

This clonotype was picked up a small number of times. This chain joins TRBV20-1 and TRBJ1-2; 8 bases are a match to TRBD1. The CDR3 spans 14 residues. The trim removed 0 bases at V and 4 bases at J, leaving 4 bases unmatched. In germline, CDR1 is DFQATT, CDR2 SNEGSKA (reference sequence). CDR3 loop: CSARESDRGYGYTF. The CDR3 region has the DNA TGCAGTGCTAGAGAGTCTGACAGGGGCTATGGCTACACCTTC.

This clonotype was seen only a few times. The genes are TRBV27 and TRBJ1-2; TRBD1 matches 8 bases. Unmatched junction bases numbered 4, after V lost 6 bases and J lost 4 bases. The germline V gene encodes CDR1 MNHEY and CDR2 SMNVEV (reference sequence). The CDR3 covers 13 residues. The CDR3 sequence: CASSPGGAYGYTF. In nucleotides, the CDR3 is TGTGCCAGCAGCCCAGGGGGCGCCTATGGCTACACCTTC.

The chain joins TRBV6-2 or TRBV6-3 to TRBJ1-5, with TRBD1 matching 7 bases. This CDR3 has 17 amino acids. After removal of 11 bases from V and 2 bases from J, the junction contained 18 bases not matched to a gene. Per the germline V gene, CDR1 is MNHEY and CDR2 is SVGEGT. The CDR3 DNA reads TGTGCCGTTAGGGGGCCTACCTCCCACCCCGGCAATCAGCCCCAGCATTTT. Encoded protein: CAVRGPTSHPGNQPQHF.

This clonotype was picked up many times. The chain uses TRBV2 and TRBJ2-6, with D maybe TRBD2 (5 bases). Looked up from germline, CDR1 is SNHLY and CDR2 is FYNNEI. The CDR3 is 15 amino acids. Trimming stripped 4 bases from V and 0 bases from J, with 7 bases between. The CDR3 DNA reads TGTGCCAGCAGTGCCCGGGGCTCTGGGGCCAACGTCCTGACTTTC. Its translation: CASSARGSGANVLTF.

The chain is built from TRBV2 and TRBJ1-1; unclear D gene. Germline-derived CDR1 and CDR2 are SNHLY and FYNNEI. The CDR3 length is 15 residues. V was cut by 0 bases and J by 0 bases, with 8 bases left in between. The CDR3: CASSEARLLNTEAFF. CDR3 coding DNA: TGTGCCAGCAGTGAAGCCCGTTTGCTGAACACTGAAGCTTTCTTT.

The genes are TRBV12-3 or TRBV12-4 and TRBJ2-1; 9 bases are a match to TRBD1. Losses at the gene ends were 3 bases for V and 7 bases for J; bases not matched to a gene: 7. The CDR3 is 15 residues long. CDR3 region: CASSLGQGGWNEQFF. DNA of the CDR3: TGTGCCAGCAGTTTGGGACAGGGAGGGTGGAATGAGCAGTTCTTC.

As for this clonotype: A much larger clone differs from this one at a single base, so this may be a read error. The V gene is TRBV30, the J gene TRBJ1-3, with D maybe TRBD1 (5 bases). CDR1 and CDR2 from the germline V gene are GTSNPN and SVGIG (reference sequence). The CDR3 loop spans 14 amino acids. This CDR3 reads CAWSQGISRNTIYF. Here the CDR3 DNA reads TGTGCCTGGAGTCAGGGTATCTCTCGAAACACCATATATTTT.

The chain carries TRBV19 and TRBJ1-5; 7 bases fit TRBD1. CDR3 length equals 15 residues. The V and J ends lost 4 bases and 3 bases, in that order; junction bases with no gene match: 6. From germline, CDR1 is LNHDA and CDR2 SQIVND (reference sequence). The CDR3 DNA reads TGTGCCAGTAGTAGCACAGGGGCGCTCAATCAGCCCCAGCATTTT. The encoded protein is CASSSTGALNQPQHF.

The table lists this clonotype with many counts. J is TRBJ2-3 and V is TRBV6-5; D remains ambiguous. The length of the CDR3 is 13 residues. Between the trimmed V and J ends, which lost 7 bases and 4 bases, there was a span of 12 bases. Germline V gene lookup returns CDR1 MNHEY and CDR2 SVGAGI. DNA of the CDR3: TGTGCCAGCACCCTAGGCGGTGCAGATACGCAGTATTTT. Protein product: CASTLGGADTQYF.

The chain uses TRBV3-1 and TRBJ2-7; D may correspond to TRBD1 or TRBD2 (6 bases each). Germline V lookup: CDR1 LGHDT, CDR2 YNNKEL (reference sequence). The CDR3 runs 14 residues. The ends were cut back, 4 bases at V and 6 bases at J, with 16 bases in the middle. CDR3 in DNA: TGTGCCAGCAGCCCCGTGGGGGGCTCTTCCGAGCAGTACTTC. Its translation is CASSPVGGSSEQYF.

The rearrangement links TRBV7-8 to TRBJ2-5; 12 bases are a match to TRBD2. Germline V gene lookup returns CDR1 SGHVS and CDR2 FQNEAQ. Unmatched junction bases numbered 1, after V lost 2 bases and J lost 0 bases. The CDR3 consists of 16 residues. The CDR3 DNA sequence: TGTGCCAGCAGCTTACGACTAGCGGGGGACCAAGAGACCCAGTACTTC. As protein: CASSLRLAGDQETQYF.

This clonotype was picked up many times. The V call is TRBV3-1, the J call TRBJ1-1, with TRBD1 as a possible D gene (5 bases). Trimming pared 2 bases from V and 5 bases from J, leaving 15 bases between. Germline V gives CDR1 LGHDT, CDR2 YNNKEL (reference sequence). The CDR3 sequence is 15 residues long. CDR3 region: CASSQFSLGGTEAFF. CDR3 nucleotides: TGTGCCAGCAGCCAATTCTCCCTGGGGGGGACTGAAGCTTTCTTT.

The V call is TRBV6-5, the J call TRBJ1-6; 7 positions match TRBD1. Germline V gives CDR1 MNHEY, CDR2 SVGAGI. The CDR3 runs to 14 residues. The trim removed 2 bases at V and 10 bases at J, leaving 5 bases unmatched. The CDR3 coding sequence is TGTGCCAGCAGTTACGAGGGGGCTTTATCACCCCTCCACTTT. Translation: CASSYEGALSPLHF.

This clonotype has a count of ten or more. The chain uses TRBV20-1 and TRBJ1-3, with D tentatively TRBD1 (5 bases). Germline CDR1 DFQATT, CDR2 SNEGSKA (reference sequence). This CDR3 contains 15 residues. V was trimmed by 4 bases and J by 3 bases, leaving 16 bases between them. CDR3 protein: CSANPGGAVGNTIYF. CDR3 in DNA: TGCAGTGCTAACCCGGGAGGGGCCGTTGGAAACACCATATATTTT.

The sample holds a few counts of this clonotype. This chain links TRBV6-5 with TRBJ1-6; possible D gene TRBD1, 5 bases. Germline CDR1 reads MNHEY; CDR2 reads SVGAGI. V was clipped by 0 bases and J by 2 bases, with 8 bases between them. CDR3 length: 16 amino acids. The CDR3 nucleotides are TGTGCCAGCAGTTACTCCAGGGCCCCCTATAATTCACCCCTCCACTTT. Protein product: CASSYSRAPYNSPLHF.